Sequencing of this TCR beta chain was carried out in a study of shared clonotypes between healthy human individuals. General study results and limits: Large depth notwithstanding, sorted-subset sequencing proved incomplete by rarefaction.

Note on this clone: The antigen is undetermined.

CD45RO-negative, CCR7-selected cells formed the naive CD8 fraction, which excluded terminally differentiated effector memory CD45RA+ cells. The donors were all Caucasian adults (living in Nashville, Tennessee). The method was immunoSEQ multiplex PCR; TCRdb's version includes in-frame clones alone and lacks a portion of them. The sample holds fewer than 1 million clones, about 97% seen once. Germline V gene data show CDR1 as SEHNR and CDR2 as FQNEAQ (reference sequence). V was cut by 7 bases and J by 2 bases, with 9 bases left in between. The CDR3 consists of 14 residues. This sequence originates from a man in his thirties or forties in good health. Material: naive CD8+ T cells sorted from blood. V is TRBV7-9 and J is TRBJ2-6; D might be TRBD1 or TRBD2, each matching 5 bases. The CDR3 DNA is TGTGCCAGCAACCGAGGGGCTGGGGCCAACGTCCTGACTTTC. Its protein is CASNRGAGANVLTF.